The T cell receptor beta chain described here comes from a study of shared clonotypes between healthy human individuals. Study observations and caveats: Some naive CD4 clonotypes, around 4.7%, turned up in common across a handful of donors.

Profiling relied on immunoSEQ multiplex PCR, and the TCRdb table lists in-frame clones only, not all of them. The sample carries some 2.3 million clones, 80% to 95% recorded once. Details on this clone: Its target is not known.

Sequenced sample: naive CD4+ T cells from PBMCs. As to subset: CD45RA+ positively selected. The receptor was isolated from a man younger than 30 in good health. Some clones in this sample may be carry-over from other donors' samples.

The CDR3 protein is CASSSGPDRVNTEAFF. The CDR3 DNA reads TGTGCCAGCAGCTCCGGCCCTGACAGAGTTAACACTGAAGCTTTCTTT. This chain links TRBV5-6 with TRBJ1-1; D is possibly TRBD1 (5 bases). Trimming left V 3 bases short and J 2 bases short, with 17 bases between. The CDR3 sequence is 16 residues long. Germline CDR1 and CDR2: SGHDT and YYEEEE.